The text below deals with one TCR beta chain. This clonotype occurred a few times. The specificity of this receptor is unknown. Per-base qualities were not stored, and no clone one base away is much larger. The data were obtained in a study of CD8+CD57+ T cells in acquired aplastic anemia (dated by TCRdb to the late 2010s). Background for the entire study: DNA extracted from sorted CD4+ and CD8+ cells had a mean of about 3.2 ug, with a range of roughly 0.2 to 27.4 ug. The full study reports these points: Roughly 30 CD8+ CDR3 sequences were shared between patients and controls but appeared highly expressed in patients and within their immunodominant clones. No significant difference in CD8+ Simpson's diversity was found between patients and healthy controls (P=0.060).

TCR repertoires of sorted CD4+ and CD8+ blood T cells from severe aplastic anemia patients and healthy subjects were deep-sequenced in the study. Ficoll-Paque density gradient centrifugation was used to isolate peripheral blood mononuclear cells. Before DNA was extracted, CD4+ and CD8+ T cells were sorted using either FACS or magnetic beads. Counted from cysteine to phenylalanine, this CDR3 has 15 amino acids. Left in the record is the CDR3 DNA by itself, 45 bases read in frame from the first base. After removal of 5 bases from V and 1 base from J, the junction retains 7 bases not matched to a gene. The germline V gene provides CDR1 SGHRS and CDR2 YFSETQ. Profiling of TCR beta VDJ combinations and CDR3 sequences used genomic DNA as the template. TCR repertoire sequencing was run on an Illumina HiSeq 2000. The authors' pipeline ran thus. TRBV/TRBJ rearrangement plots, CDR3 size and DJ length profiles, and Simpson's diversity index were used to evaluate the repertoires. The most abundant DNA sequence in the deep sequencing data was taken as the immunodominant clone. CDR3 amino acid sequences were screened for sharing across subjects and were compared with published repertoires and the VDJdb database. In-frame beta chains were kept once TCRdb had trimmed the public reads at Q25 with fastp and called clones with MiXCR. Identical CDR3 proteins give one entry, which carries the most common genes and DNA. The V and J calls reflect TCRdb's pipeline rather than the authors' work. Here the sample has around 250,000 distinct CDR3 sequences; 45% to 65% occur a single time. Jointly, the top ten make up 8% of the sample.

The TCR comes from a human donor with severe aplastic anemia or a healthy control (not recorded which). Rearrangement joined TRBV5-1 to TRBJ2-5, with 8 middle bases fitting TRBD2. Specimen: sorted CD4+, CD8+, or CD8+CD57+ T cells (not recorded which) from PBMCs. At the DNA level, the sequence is TGCGCCAGCAGAAAGGGACTAGGGGGCCAAGAGACCCAGTACTTC. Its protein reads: CASRKGLGGQETQYF. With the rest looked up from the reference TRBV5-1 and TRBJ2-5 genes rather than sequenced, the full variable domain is KAGVTQTPRYLIKTRGQQVTLSCSPISGHRSVSWYQQTPGQGLQFLFEYFSETQRNKGNFPGRFSGRQFSNSRSEMNVSTLELGDSALYLCASRKGLGGQETQYFGPGTRLLVL.